This T cell receptor beta chain was identified during a study of blood T cell repertoires in COVID-19. The CDR3 covers 12 residues. In germline, CDR1 is SNHLY, CDR2 FYNNEI. V lost 6 bases, J lost 2 bases, and 0 bases stayed unmatched. Source study methods: Amplification of reference gene primers was used by the study to estimate nucleated cell counts. Only in-frame clones appear in the TCRdb table, and some are missing; sequencing was by immunoSEQ multiplex PCR. V, J and clone size were drawn from that table, and D and trimming were deduced from the DNA. The table shows some 340,000 clones, with 85% occurring only once.

The V gene is TRBV2, the J gene TRBJ2-7; 8 bases line up with TRBD1. This TCR came from a woman aged 18-30 years with acute or convalescent COVID-19. The sequenced sample was peripheral blood. The CDR3 sequence: CASRDRAYEQYF. Written as DNA, the CDR3 is TGTGCCAGCAGGGACAGGGCCTACGAGCAGTACTTC.